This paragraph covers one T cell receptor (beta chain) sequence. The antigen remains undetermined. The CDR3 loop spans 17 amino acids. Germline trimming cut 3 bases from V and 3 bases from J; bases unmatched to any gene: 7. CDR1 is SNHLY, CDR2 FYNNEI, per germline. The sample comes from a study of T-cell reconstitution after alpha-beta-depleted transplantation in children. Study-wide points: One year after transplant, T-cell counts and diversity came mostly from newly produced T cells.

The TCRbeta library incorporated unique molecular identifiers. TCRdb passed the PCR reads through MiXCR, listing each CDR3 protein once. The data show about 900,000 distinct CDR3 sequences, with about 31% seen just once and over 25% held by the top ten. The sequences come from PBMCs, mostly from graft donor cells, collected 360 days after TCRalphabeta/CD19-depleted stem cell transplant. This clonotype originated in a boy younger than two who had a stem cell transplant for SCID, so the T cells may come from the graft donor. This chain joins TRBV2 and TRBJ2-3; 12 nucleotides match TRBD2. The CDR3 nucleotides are TGTGCCAGCAGTGATGGGCTAGCGGGGGGGCCGACAGATACGCAGTATTTT. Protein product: CASSDGLAGGPTDTQYF.